This T cell receptor (beta chain) was sequenced for a study of T cell changes during pregnancy in multiple sclerosis. The table came from immunoSEQ multiplex PCR; TCRdb's copy has only in-frame clones and leaves some out. The sample lists about 87,000 clones; about 94% were seen once. The V gene's germline CDR1 is MNHEY and CDR2 SMNVEV (reference sequence). The CDR3 runs 16 residues. The ends were cut back, 9 bases at V and 3 bases at J, with 24 bases in the middle. This clonotype originated in a female donor in good health, enrolled as a control in a pregnancy study. Sequenced here: peripheral blood, sampled in the third trimester of pregnancy. The chain links TRBV27 to TRBJ2-7, with D possibly matching TRBD2 (6 bases). Here the CDR3 DNA reads TGTGCCAGAGTCACAACCGGGACTGACGGGGACTACGAGCAGTACTTC. It translates to CARVTTGTDGDYEQYF.